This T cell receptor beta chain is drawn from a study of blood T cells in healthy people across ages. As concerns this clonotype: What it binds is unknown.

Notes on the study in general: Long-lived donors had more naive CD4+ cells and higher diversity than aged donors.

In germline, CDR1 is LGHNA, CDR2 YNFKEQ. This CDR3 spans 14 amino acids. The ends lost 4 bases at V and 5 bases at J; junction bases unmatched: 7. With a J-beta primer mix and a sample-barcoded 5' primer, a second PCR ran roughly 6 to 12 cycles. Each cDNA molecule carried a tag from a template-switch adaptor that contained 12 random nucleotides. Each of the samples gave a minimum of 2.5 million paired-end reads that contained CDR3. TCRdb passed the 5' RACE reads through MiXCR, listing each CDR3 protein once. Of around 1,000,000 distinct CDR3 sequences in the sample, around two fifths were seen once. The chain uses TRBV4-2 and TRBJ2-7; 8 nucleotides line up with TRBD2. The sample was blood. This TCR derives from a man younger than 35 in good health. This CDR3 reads CASSRSGEGDEQYF. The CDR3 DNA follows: TGTGCCAGCAGCCGTAGCGGGGAAGGTGACGAGCAGTACTTC.